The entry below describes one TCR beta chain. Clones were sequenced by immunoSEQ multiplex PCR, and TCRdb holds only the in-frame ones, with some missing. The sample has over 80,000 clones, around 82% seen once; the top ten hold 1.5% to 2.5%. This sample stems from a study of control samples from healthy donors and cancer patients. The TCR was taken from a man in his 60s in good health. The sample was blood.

CDR3 nucleotides: TGTGCCAGCAGTCGCCCGGAGGGCGAGCAGTACTTC. Protein: CASSRPEGEQYF. V and J are TRBV6-5 and TRBJ2-7; weak D call: TRBD2 (6 bases). Trimming removed 5 bases from V and 6 bases from J, with 11 bases in between. The CDR3 runs to 12 residues. Germline assignment: CDR1 MNHEY and CDR2 SVGAGI.